This T cell receptor (beta chain) comes out of a study of cytomegalovirus exposure and HLA in healthy donors. Study-wide results and limits: Among TCR beta chains, those listed as cytomegalovirus-associated numbered over 150.

CDR3 length: 15 residues. Germline V CDR1 and CDR2: SNHLY, FYNNEI. V was pared by 3 bases and J by 7 bases, with 6 bases of the junction left unmatched. In the PCR, 60 Vbeta and 13 Jbeta primers were used. Only in-frame clones appear in the TCRdb table, and some are missing; sequencing was by immunoSEQ multiplex PCR. The sample comprises roughly 200,000 clones, around 90% of which are singletons, and 1.1% rests with the top ten. Points on this clone: Antigen unknown.

The rearrangement links TRBV2 to TRBJ2-1; 10 nucleotides align to TRBD2. The specimen was PBMCs. This sequence originates from a boy younger than 10 in good health and CMV-seronegative. The CDR3 coding sequence is TGTGCCAGCAGTGACAGGACTAGCGGTAGTAATGAGCAGTTCTTC. It encodes CASSDRTSGSNEQFF. Supplemented by reference TRBV2 and TRBJ2-1, the full variable domain reads EPEVTQTPSHQVTQMGQEVILRCVPISNHLYFYWYRQILGQKVEFLVSFYNNEISEKSEIFDDQFSVERPDGSNFTLKIRSTKLEDSAMYFCASSDRTSGSNEQFFGPGTRLTVL.